The T cell receptor beta chain described here comes from a study of T cell responses to AZD1222 COVID-19 vaccine. Repertoires were generated with immunoSEQ multiplex PCR, while TCRdb's copy carries only in-frame clones and drops some. The top ten hold more than 5.5% of the sample, which has 150,000 to 200,000 clones, 88% seen once. General study points: After the peak T cell response, and only then, were repertoires sampled. The number of AZD1222 recipients seropositive at baseline was only six. As reported, nearly half of all spike-specific TCRs target variant regions that are unmutated.

The CDR3 is made up of 15 amino acids. The V gene lost 4 bases and the J gene lost 9 bases, with 20 bases spanning the gap. The germline gives CDR1 SGDLS, CDR2 YYNGEE. Points on this clone: Its matching antigen is unknown.

The sample here was peripheral blood, taken on day 0 of AZD1222 vaccination. This receptor was taken from an adult in good health. The chain employs TRBV9 and TRBJ2-1; a possible D gene is TRBD2 (6 bases). CDR3 amino acids: CASSQTSGYVVEQFF. CDR3 nucleotides: TGTGCCAGCAGCCAGACTAGTGGGTATGTGGTTGAGCAGTTCTTC.